The source of this T cell receptor (beta chain) is a study of EBV T-cell therapy then PD-1 blockade in nasopharyngeal carcinoma. Note on this clone: Its antigen is not identified.

Treatment in this sample: AdE1-LMPpoly-expanded autologous EBV-specific T-cell therapy followed by anti-PD-1 nivolumab. Method: immunoSEQ multiplex PCR; TCRdb's copy keeps in-frame clones and lacks some. The sample yields approximately 25,000 clones, nearly 85% seen once. The V segment lost 4 bases and the J segment 6 bases; nucleotides outside the gene matches: 14. CDR1 and CDR2 from the germline V gene are SQVTM and ANQGSEA. CDR3 length equals 15 residues. The receptor's source is a man aged 35-49 years with nasopharyngeal carcinoma. The input for sequencing was CD8+ T cells from blood, taken at roughly day 60 from a patient whose treatment included autologous EBV-specific T cells and nivolumab. The chain couples TRBV29-1 to TRBJ1-2, with 7 bases that match TRBD1. The CDR3 DNA is TGCAGCGTTGTAGTAGTAACAGGGGACTGGCATGGCTACACCTTC. Protein: CSVVVVTGDWHGYTF. The full variable domain, its missing parts supplied by reference TRBV29-1 and TRBJ1-2, is SAVISQKPSRDICQRGTSLTIQCQVDSQVTMMFWYRQQPGQSLTLIATANQGSEATYESGFVIDKFPISRPNLTFSTLTVSNMSPEDSSIYLCSVVVVTGDWHGYTFGSGTRLTVV.